This entry concerns a single TCR beta chain. Its recognized antigen is unknown. No base-level quality is on record; no much larger clone is a single base apart. The CDR3 spans 14 residues, from the cysteine through the phenylalanine. Only the CDR3 region is kept as DNA, spanning 42 bases read in frame from base 1. At the junction V is shortened by 0 bases and J by 3 bases, with 8 bases in between. Via the germline V gene (reference sequence), CDR1 is MNHEY and CDR2 SMNVEV. Participants in the prospective study were aged roughly 18 to 100 years, lived in 20 to 30 United States geographic areas, and enrolled through a virtual design. In the prospective study, cohorts were assigned on the basis of participant-reported clinical history obtained from a screening survey and a study questionnaire. Exposed participants were defined as having been in contact with someone with a PCR-confirmed or clinician-diagnosed COVID-19 case within 2 weeks of study entry. Mobile phlebotomists in the prospective study collected whole blood, serum and a nasopharyngeal or oropharyngeal swab from every participant. Additional blood draws and questionnaires over an approximately two-month period could optionally be provided by prospective study participants. Blood samples from the prospective study were shipped frozen or at room temperature prior to DNA extraction.

The sample belongs to a study of blood T cell repertoires in COVID-19 (dated by TCRdb to 2020 to 2022). Context from the whole study: The collaborator samples originated in the United States, Italy and Spain and spanned the acute and convalescent phases of COVID-19. The samples were drawn from two sources: the first 160 participants of the ongoing ImmuneRACE study, and 1,254 subjects contributed by 6 global collaborators. Nearly every sample came with metadata listing a de-identified subject ID, COVID-19 status, age in years and sex. A freely available public database, intended as a resource for researchers studying the immune response to SARS-CoV-2, is where the repertoires were released. Deeply sampled blood TCRbeta repertoires from subjects exposed to, actively infected with, or recovered from COVID-19 were included in the dataset. The material from the prospective study consisted of cDNA or gDNA derived from T cells, B-cell-depleted T cells, or PBMCs. Where HLA class I and class II types were available, the types were taken from metadata supplied by the sample provider, not from assay-based typing. Overall study results and their limits: The amount of clinical and demographic metadata varied by source and participant and was provided uncurated.

The immunoSEQ Assay, a bias-controlled multiplex PCR, was used to amplify TCRbeta CDR3 regions from genomic DNA. The authors' analysis ran thus. The number of nucleated cells in each sample was estimated from the amplification of reference gene primers within the assay. To quantify the absolute abundance of each unique TCRbeta CDR3 rearrangement, sequence reads were collapsed and filtered. For each sample, productive Simpson clonality was calculated as the square root of Simpson's diversity index across productive rearrangements. In its TCRdb copy, this immuneACCESS table keeps in-frame sequences only and misses some clones. Where compared with another copy, unresolved V genes explain less than half of these, and the others have no known cause. D and trimming come from the DNA, and the V and J calls and clone size come from that table. In this sample the table shows under 300,000 clones, more than 75% of which occur a single time. The ten largest clones add up to less than 8.5% of the sample.

The TCR sequence derives from a woman in her forties or fifties who had been exposed to COVID-19. The sequenced material came from PBMCs or T cells enriched from blood (not recorded which). The chain is made from TRBV27 and TRBJ1-1; the D gene lacks a confident call. The CDR3 in this case is CASSLSGSYTEAFF. In nucleotides, the sequence is TGTGCCAGCAGTTTATCAGGGAGTTACACTGAAGCTTTCTTT.